These 20 T cell receptor beta chains were all obtained from the same sample, sequenced in a study of blood T cell repertoires in COVID-19. Using immunoSEQ multiplex PCR, the repertoire was profiled, and TCRdb retains in-frame clones only, with some absent. The sample records roughly 80,000 clones, roughly 88% being singletons. Sequenced: peripheral blood. These receptors were taken from a woman older than 75 with acute or convalescent COVID-19.

The V call is TRBV6-5, the J call TRBJ1-1; no clear D gene. Trimming left V 2 bases short and J 7 bases short, with 8 bases between. The CDR3 loop spans 12 amino acids. Germline CDR1 MNHEY, CDR2 SVGAGI. The CDR3 nucleotides are TGTGCCAGCAGTTACCGCGGCGTTGAAGCTTTCTTT. This sequence encodes CASSYRGVEAFF.

The chain recombines TRBV30 with TRBJ1-4; weak D call: TRBD1 (6 bases). The CDR3 consists of 16 residues. Germline V gives CDR1 GTSNPN, CDR2 SVGIG (reference sequence). V was clipped by 2 bases and J by 4 bases, with 17 bases between them. The CDR3 DNA reads TGTGCCTGGAGTACAATCGGACAGAACTTTAATGAAAAACTGTTTTTT. Protein sequence: CAWSTIGQNFNEKLFF.

This clone was counted a few times. V usage is TRBV7-2 and J usage is TRBJ1-6; D gene unclear. Per germline, CDR1 SGHTA and CDR2 FQGNSA. V was trimmed by 4 bases and J by 7 bases, leaving 8 bases between them. This CDR3 contains 13 residues. Written as DNA, the CDR3 is TGTGCCAGCAGCTCAAGTCTAAATTCACCCCTCCACTTT. Translating gives CASSSSLNSPLHF.

The V call is TRBV5-1, the J call TRBJ2-1; TRBD1 matches at 9 bases. V trimming: 5 bases; J trimming: 2 bases; junction bases outside the gene matches: 8. Germline V gives CDR1 SGHRS, CDR2 YFSETQ. The CDR3 covers 16 residues. The CDR3 DNA sequence: TGCGCCAGCAGTTCCGGACAGGGGCCCACCTACAATGAGCAGTTCTTC. It yields the protein CASSSGQGPTYNEQFF.

The chain recombines TRBV5-1 with TRBJ2-1; 7 bases are a match to TRBD2. There are 16 residues in the CDR3. V trimming: 0 bases; J trimming: 9 bases; junction bases outside the gene matches: 12. Germline-derived CDR1 and CDR2 are SGHRS and YFSETQ. CDR3 sequence: CASSLDPSGIYGEQFF. The CDR3, as DNA: TGCGCCAGCAGCTTGGACCCTAGCGGTATTTACGGTGAGCAGTTCTTC.

The chain combines TRBV5-1 with TRBJ1-3; D remains ambiguous. Trimming took 0 bases from V and 2 from J, leaving 9 bases between them. In germline, CDR1 is SGHRS, CDR2 YFSETQ. CDR3 size: 15 residues. The CDR3 protein is CASSLENGAGNTIYF. CDR3 sequence (DNA): TGCGCCAGCAGCTTGGAAAACGGGGCTGGAAACACCATATATTTT.

V is TRBV7-9 and J is TRBJ1-2, with 10 bases matching TRBD1. The CDR3 totals 15 residues. Germline V gene data show CDR1 as SEHNR and CDR2 as FQNEAQ (reference sequence). V lost 4 bases and J lost 5; bases outside the gene matches: 7. In nucleotides, the CDR3 is TGTGCCAGCAGCTCCCGGGACAGGGGAGGGTATGGCTACACCTTC. It codes for CASSSRDRGGYGYTF.

This chain links TRBV5-1 with TRBJ1-1, with D maybe TRBD1 (5 bases). The V end was cut by 4 bases, the J end by 4 bases, with 17 bases between. Germline V lookup: CDR1 SGHRS, CDR2 YFSETQ. There are 15 residues in the CDR3. CDR3 residues: CASSANPGGSTEAFF. The CDR3 nucleotides are TGCGCCAGCAGCGCGAACCCCGGGGGGAGCACTGAAGCTTTCTTT.

The chain employs TRBV6-5 and TRBJ2-4, with 7 bases lining up with TRBD1. V shed 7 bases and J 5 bases; nucleotides not matched to a gene: 8. CDR3 length: 14 residues. CDR1 MNHEY and CDR2 SVGAGI come from the germline V gene. The CDR3 here is CASTTPGGENIQYF. CDR3 bases: TGTGCCAGCACGACTCCAGGGGGAGAAAACATTCAGTACTTC.

V gene TRBV30 combines with J gene TRBJ1-3; D might be TRBD1 (5 bases). Per the germline V gene, CDR1 is GTSNPN and CDR2 is SVGIG (reference sequence). This CDR3 spans 14 amino acids. V was trimmed by 2 bases and J by 0 bases, leaving 8 bases between them. CDR3 sequence reads: CAWSQTASGNTIYF. The DNA for the CDR3 is TGTGCCTGGAGTCAGACAGCCTCTGGAAACACCATATATTTT. Drawing the rest from reference TRBV30 and TRBJ1-3, the complete variable domain is SQTIHQWPATLVQPVGSPLSLECTVEGTSNPNLYWYRQAAGRGLQLLFYSVGIGQISSEVPQNLSASRPQDRQFILSSKKLLLSDSGFYLCAWSQTASGNTIYFGEGSWLTVV.

The gene calls are TRBV20-1 and TRBJ2-7; TRBD1 agrees at 9 bases. V lost 6 bases, J lost 6 bases, and 3 bases stayed unmatched. Germline V gives CDR1 DFQATT, CDR2 SNEGSKA (reference sequence). The CDR3 has 11 amino acids. The DNA of the CDR3 is TGCAGTGCCGGGACAGGGCTCGAGCAGTACTTC. This codes for CSAGTGLEQYF.

This chain connects TRBV7-2 to TRBJ1-4; weak D call: TRBD1 (6 bases). The CDR3 contains 14 residues. V lost 5 bases and J lost 7, with 14 bases in between. Germline CDR1 SGHTA, CDR2 FQGNSA. CDR3 region: CASSQQGTGEKLFF. The CDR3 bases are TGTGCCAGCAGCCAACAGGGAACTGGTGAAAAACTGTTTTTT.

CDR3 protein: CASSQEDTSPRDYQQETQYF. DNA of the CDR3: TGCGCCAGCAGCCAAGAAGATACCTCTCCTCGGGACTACCAACAAGAGACCCAGTACTTC. The chain links TRBV4-1 to TRBJ2-5; 7 bases are shared with TRBD2. Germline trimming cut 0 bases from V and 2 bases from J; bases unmatched to any gene: 18. CDR3 length: 20 residues. Germline lookup yields CDR1 MGHRA and CDR2 YSYEKL.

The genes are TRBV3-1 (or the pseudogene TRBV3-2) and TRBJ1-2, with D unclear. CDR1 and CDR2 from the germline V gene are LGHDT and YNNKEL (reference sequence). This CDR3 comprises 13 residues. Trimming stripped 4 bases from V and 6 bases from J, with 12 bases between. The CDR3 DNA is TGTGCCAGCAGCCTACGGAGGGAGGATGGCTACACCTTC. This translates into CASSLRREDGYTF.

This clone was detected a few times. The rearrangement uses TRBV7-9 and TRBJ1-4; TRBD1 aligns across 7 bases. This CDR3 has 17 residues. Germline V CDR1 and CDR2: SEHNR, FQNEAQ (reference sequence). Trimming removed 4 bases from V and 7 bases from J; junction bases left unmatched: 15. The CDR3 DNA is TGTGCCAGCAGCTCAATGTTGGGACAGCCTATTGGTGAAAAACTGTTTTTT. Its translation: CASSSMLGQPIGEKLFF.

The V gene is TRBV11-2, the J gene TRBJ1-3; D not certain. V lost 5 bases and J lost 7, with 24 bases in between. The CDR3 runs 17 residues. Germline V gene sequence: CDR1 SGHAT, CDR2 FQNNGV. For the CDR3, the DNA is TGTGCCAGCAGCCCACTGCAGGTACGAAGATTCCAGAACACCATATATTTT. The encoded protein is CASSPLQVRRFQNTIYF.

The chain recombines TRBV28 with TRBJ2-3, with 9 bases identical to TRBD2. The CDR3 runs 17 residues. Unmatched junction bases numbered 9, after V lost 5 bases and J lost 0 bases. Germline CDR1 reads MDHEN; CDR2 reads SYDVKM. The CDR3 is CASSHGLAGWSTDTQYF. CDR3 nucleotides: TGTGCCAGCAGTCACGGGCTAGCGGGATGGAGCACAGATACGCAGTATTTT.

The chain combines TRBV7-2 with TRBJ1-5, with D perhaps matching TRBD1 (6 bases). Germline assignment: CDR1 SGHTA and CDR2 FQGNSA. Trimming took 1 base from V and 9 from J, leaving 13 bases between them. CDR3 length: 14 residues. CDR3 coding DNA: TGTGCCAGCAGCTTAGACAGGGCCCAGGGGCCCCAGCATTTT. Protein: CASSLDRAQGPQHF.

The chain links TRBV18 to TRBJ1-5, with D perhaps TRBD1 (6 bases). The CDR3 covers 15 residues. Per germline, CDR1 KGHSH and CDR2 LQKENI. V was pared by 2 bases and J by 2 bases, with 10 bases between. CDR3 in amino acids: CASSPEGGGNQPQHF. The CDR3 DNA follows: TGTGCCAGCTCACCAGAGGGGGGGGGCAATCAGCCCCAGCATTTT. The variable domain in full, with the rest retrieved from reference TRBV18 and TRBJ1-5, is NAGVMQNPRHLVRRRGQEARLRCSPMKGHSHVYWYRQLPEEGLKFMVYLQKENIIDESGMPKERFSAEFPKEGPSILRIQQVVRGDSAAYFCASSPEGGGNQPQHFGDGTRLSIL.

The chain uses TRBV6-5 and TRBJ2-7, with 12 bases fitting TRBD1. Germline-derived CDR1 and CDR2 are MNHEY and SVGAGI. Trimming took 6 bases from V and 5 from J; bases not matched to a gene: 8. This CDR3 spans 15 amino acids. CDR3 loop: CASRGTGGARDEQYF. In nucleotides, the CDR3 is TGTGCCAGCAGGGGGACAGGGGGCGCACGCGACGAGCAGTACTTC.